This T cell receptor (beta chain) appears in the sequencing data of a study of cytomegalovirus exposure and HLA in healthy donors. Overall study findings and caveats: According to the study, 150 to 200 TCR beta chains were cytomegalovirus-associated.

Germline assignment: CDR1 LNHDA and CDR2 SQIVND (reference sequence). This CDR3 region has 15 residues. Trimming left V 4 bases short and J 0 bases short, with 13 bases between. This clone was found once. No antigen is known for it. The repertoire was sequenced with immunoSEQ multiplex PCR; TCRdb's copy has only in-frame clones and lacks some. The profile shows 150,000 to 200,000 clones, approximately 86% of them singletons. The source of this sequence is a man in his thirties or forties in good health and CMV-seropositive. This chain uses TRBV19 with TRBJ2-7, with D perhaps matching TRBD2 (6 bases). Material: PBMCs. CDR3 sequence (DNA): TGTGCCAGTAGTACTAGCGACCGGAGCTCCTACGAGCAGTACTTC. Translating gives CASSTSDRSSYEQYF.